The text below deals with one TCR beta chain. What antigen it recognizes has not been identified. No base qualities exist here, and no much larger clone lies one base off it. The trial excluded patients who had a history of autoimmune disease or who were on systemic immunosuppression. Peripheral blood for TCR sequencing was collected from all dose cohorts at baseline, on cycle 4 day 1, and on cycle 7 day 1. The samples were drawn from a first-in-human, open-label, multicenter phase I dose-escalation trial of ivuxolimab. Adults with locally advanced or metastatic melanoma, renal cell, hepatocellular, or head and neck squamous cell carcinoma were enrolled in the trial. Before TCR sequencing, CD4+ T cells and CD8+ T cells were sorted from peripheral blood as separate populations. V is reduced by 0 bases and J by 4 bases, leaving a spacing of 3 bases between them. There are 12 amino acids in the CDR3, from cysteine to phenylalanine inclusive. The kept DNA is CDR3 alone, 36 bases in frame from the first base. In the germline V gene (reference sequence), CDR1 corresponds to MNHNY and CDR2 to SVGAGI.

Genomic DNA was isolated from the sorted cells so that the TCRbeta CDR3 region could be sequenced. The immunoSEQ Assay was used to sequence the TCRbeta CDR3 regions. The immuneACCESS repertoire file appears here via TCRdb, limited to in-frame rearrangements. These files lack a portion of the clones; in checked studies, under half of the deficit traces to unresolved V genes, and the cause of the others is not known. Recorded for this sample are tens of thousands of clones; roughly 84% of them occurred a single time. Approximately 4.8% of the sample rests with the top ten. This entry is derived from a study of OX40 agonist ivuxolimab in advanced cancers. Regarding the research as a whole: Ivuxolimab was a fully human IgG2 agonistic monoclonal antibody targeting the costimulatory receptor OX40 (CD134). Intravenous ivuxolimab was administered to patients every 2 weeks at six dose levels: 0.01, 0.1, 0.3, 1.5, 3 and 10 mg/kg. Of the roughly 50 dose-escalation patients, hepatocellular carcinoma was present in around 19, melanoma in roughly 15, renal cell carcinoma in 9 and head and neck cancer in 9. In the dose-escalation cohort, approximately 80% of patients were male, and the mean age was approximately 60 years with a range of roughly 20 to 85. Patients were allowed to have had prior anti-PD-1, anti-PD-L1 or anti-CTLA-4 therapy, and around two fifths of the dose-escalation patients had been treated with checkpoint inhibitors. Partial responses were achieved by three dose-escalation patients, of whom one had hepatocellular carcinoma and two had cutaneous melanoma. The point of sequencing TCRbeta in the periphery was to test whether ivuxolimab changed TCR sequence diversity and drove clonal T-cell expansion. The paper covers the monotherapy dose-escalation part of the phase I ivuxolimab trial, which included N ≈ 50 patients.

General conclusions and limits of the study: After ivuxolimab, expanded clones were on average more numerous among CD8+ T cells than among CD4+ T cells. Low levels of normalized T-cell clonal expansion were also seen in some nonresponding patients. At doses from 0.1 to 3.0 mg/kg, clonal expansion was seen in both CD4+ and CD8+ blood T cells between baseline and week 6. Antigen specificity was not determined for the clonally expanded peripheral T cells. Partial responders in the 0.1-3.0 mg/kg groups had among the lowest normalized peripheral clonal expansion, especially among CD8+ T cells.

The sequencing used CD4+ or CD8+ T cells sorted from blood, collected in a trial of the OX40 agonist ivuxolimab. This sequence was found in an adult with an advanced solid tumor such as melanoma, head and neck, liver or kidney cancer. The sequence links TRBV6-6 to TRBJ2-5, with an unclear D gene assignment. The CDR3 reads as follows: CASSYSPETQYF. The DNA sequence is as follows: TGTGCCAGCAGTTACTCGCCAGAGACCCAGTACTTC.